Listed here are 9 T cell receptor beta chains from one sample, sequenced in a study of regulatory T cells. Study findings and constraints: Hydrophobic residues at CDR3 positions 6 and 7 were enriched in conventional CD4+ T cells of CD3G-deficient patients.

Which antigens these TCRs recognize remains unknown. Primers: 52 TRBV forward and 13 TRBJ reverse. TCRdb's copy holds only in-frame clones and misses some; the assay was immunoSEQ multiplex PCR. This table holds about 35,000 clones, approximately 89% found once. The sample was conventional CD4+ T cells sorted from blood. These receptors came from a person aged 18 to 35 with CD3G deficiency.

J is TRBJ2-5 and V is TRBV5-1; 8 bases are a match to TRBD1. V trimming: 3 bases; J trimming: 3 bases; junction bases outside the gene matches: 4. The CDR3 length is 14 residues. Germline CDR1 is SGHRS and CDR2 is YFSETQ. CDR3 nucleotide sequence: TGCGCCAGCAGCTGGGGACAGGACAAAGAGACCCAGTACTTC. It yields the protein CASSWGQDKETQYF.

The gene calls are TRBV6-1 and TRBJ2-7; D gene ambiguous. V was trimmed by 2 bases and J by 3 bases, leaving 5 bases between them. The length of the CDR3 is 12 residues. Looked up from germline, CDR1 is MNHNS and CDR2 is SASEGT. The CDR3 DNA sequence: TGTGCCAGCAGTGAAATGCGCTACGAGCAGTACTTC. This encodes CASSEMRYEQYF.

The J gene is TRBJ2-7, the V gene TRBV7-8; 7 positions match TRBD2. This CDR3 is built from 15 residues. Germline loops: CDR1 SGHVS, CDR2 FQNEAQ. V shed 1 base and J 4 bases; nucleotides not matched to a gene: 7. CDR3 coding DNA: TGTGCCAGCAGCTTAGGCGGCGGGAGAAGATACGAGCAGTACTTC. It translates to CASSLGGGRRYEQYF.

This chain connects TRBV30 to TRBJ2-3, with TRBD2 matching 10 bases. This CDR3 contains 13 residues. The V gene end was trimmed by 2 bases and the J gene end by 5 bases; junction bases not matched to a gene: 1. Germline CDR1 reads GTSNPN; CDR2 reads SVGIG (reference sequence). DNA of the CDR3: TGTGCCTGGAGTCAGCGGGAGGGAGATACGCAGTATTTT. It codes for CAWSQREGDTQYF. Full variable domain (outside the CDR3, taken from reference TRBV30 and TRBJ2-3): SQTIHQWPATLVQPVGSPLSLECTVEGTSNPNLYWYRQAAGRGLQLLFYSVGIGQISSEVPQNLSASRPQDRQFILSSKKLLLSDSGFYLCAWSQREGDTQYFGPGTRLTVL.

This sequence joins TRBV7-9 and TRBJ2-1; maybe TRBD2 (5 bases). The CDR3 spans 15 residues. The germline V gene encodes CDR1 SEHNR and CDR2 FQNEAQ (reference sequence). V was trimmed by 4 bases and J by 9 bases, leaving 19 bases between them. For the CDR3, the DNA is TGTGCCAGCAGCTCCTACTCCGGCGGGTTTGGTGAGCAGTTCTTC. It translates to CASSSYSGGFGEQFF.

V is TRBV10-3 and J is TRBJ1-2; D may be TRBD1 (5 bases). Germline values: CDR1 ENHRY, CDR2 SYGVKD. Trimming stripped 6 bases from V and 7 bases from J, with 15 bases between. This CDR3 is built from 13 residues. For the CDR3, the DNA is TGTGCCATCAGCCCTGGATTCGGGGCTGGCTACACCTTC. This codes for CAISPGFGAGYTF.

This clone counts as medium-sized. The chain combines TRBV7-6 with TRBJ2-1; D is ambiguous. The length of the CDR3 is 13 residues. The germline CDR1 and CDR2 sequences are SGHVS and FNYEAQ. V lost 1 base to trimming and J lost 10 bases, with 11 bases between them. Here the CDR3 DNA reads TGTGCCAGCAGCTTAGTTCTATTCGGGGAGCAGTTCTTC. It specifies CASSLVLFGEQFF.

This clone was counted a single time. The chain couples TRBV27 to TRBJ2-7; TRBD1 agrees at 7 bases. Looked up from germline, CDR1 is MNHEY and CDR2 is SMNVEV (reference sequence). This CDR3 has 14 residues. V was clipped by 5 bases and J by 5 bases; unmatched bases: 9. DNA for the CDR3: TGTGCCAGCAGTGCCCGACAGGGCCACAACGAGCAGTACTTC. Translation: CASSARQGHNEQYF.

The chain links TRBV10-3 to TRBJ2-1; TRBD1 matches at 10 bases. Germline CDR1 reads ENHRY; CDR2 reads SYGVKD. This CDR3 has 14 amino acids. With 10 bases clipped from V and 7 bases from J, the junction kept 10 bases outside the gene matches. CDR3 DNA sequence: TGTGCCACCGCGGAGCCGGACAGGGGGAATGAGCAGTTCTTC. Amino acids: CATAEPDRGNEQFF.